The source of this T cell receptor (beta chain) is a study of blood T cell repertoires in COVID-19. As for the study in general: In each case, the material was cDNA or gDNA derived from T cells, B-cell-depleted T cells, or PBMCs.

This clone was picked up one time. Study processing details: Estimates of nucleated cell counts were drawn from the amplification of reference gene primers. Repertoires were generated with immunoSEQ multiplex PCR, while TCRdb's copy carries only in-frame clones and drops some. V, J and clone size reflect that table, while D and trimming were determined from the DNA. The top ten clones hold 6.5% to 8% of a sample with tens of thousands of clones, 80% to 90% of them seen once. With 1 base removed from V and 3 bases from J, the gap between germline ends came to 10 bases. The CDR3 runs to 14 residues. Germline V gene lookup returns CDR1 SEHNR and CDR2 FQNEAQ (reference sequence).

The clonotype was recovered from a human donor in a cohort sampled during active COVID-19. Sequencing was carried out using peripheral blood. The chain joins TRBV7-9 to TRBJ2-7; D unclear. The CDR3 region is CASSLVTVSYEQYF. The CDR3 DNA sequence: TGTGCCAGCAGCTTAGTCACGGTTAGCTACGAGCAGTACTTC.